The 22 T cell receptor delta chains in this list originate from one sample, sequenced in a study of gamma delta lymphoproliferative disorders and STAT genes. TCRdb reanalysed the multiplex PCR reads with CATT. The sample has over 950 delta-chain clones; approximately 1.5% are singletons. Sequencing used genomic DNA taken from PBMCs of patients and controls. Material for sequencing was blood. The receptors stem from a human donor in good health.

Worth noting for this clone: Translating this DNA gives a protein that differs at residue 6 from the TCRdb one, which belongs to a much larger clone; a read error is likely, and the protein shown is this translation. The chain is built from TRDV1 and TRDJ1; TRDD3 is a possible D gene (6 bases). The CDR3 consists of 20 residues. V lost 4 bases and J 3 bases, leaving 30 bases between the germline ends. Germline assignment: CDR1 TSWWSYY and CDR2 QGS. The CDR3 here is CALGGPYFWGIDQGADKLIF. The CDR3 DNA follows: TGTGCTCTTGGGGGCCCCTATTTCTGGGGAATTGACCAAGGCGCCGATAAACTCATCTTT.

As for this clone: TCRdb assigns this DNA the protein of a much larger clone, which departs from its translation at residue 9; this likely reflects a read error, and the protein shown comes from translating the DNA. No V gene was called here, but the J gene is TRDJ1. The CDR3 contains 15 residues. CDR3 DNA sequence: TGTGCTCTTAGGGATCCCCCCCGCCGGTACGCCAAACTCATCTTT. This codes for CALRDPPRRYAKLIF.

This clone was found a few times. The protein TCRdb lists belongs to a much larger clone and differs from this DNA's translation at residue 10, which points to a read error; the protein shown is made from the DNA. V gene TRDV2 combines with J gene TRDJ1; TRDD3 matches 7 bases. This CDR3 has 20 residues. Germline values: CDR1 GEAIGNYY, CDR2 EKD. Trimming removed 3 bases from V and 2 bases from J; junction bases left unmatched: 23. CDR3: CACDPLATGVYNLPTDKLIF. Here the CDR3 DNA reads TGTGCCTGTGACCCGCTTGCAACTGGGGTATACAATCTCCCGACCGATAAACTCATCTTT.

This clone was seen only a few times. This is likely an artifact of a read error, given a far larger clone one base away. This same CDR3 is encoded by further DNA sequences in the sample. This chain connects TRDV1 to TRDJ1; D uncertain. Trimming left V 1 base short and J 0 bases short, with 21 bases between. Germline CDR1 TSWWSYY, CDR2 QGS. This CDR3 spans 19 amino acids. CDR3 nucleotide sequence: TGTGCTCTTGGGGAACCATATATAGCACGTACCCTGTACACCGATAAACTCATCTTT. Residues: CALGEPYIARTLYTDKLIF.

This clone has ten or more counts. A far more abundant clone sits one base away, making this likely a read error. V usage is TRDV1 and J usage is TRDJ1, with 9 bases identical to TRDD3. Germline V gene data show CDR1 as TSWWSYY and CDR2 as QGS. V was pared by 2 bases and J by 4 bases, with 26 bases of the junction left unmatched. This CDR3 is 22 amino acids long. Here the CDR3 DNA reads TGTGCTCTTGGGGAATTGCCCCTTCCCACTCCCCCCATGGGGATACGCGGCGATAAACTCATCTTT. It translates to CALGELPLPTPPMGIRGDKLIF.

A remark on this clone: A far larger clone lies a single base away; this is likely a read error. Distinct nucleotide sequences in the sample also encode this CDR3. The chain joins TRDV1 to TRDJ1; 8 bases line up with TRDD3. CDR1 is TSWWSYY, CDR2 QGS, per germline. This CDR3 region has 23 residues. The DNA of the CDR3 is TGCGCTCTCTGCGGTGGGACCTACCCCGTACTGGGGGCCTCGATAATACGGGCCGATAAACTCATCTTT. Protein: CALCGGTYPVLGASIIRADKLIF.

Relative to its sample, this clone is medium-sized. This likely stems from a read error, as it lies one base from a far larger clone. The identical CDR3 is also encoded by other nucleotide sequences in the sample. The V call is TRDV1, the J call TRDJ1; 9 bases agree with TRDD3. The germline gives CDR1 TSWWSYY, CDR2 QGS. The CDR3 sequence is 22 residues long. The CDR3: CALGELPLPIPPMGIRGDKLIF. As DNA, the CDR3 is TGTGCTCTTGGGGAATTGCCCCTTCCCATTCCCCCCATGGGGATACGCGGCGATAAACTCATCTTC.

In this sample, this clone turned up a few times. A far larger clone is a single base away, which makes a read error likely. Within the sample, other DNA sequences also encode this same CDR3. The rearrangement uses TRDV1 and TRDJ1, with 9 bases fitting TRDD2. J lost 0 bases, V lost 2 bases, and 28 bases had no gene match. The CDR3 has 24 amino acids. CDR1 and CDR2 (germline): TSWWSYY, QGS. The CDR3 region has the DNA TGTGCTCTTGGGGAAGGGGGTTGCCTTCCTACCCTTATACTGGGAGATACGTACACCGATAAACTCATCTTT. This translates into CALGEGGCLPTLILGDTYTDKLIF.

In this sample, this clone turned up a few times. The protein that TCRdb holds for this DNA derives from a much larger clone and differs from the translated DNA at residue 6, which likely indicates a read error; the protein shown here is translated from the DNA. The sample carries other DNA sequences with the same CDR3. V is TRDV2 and J is TRDJ1; no clear D gene. The germline V gene has CDR1 GEAIGNYY and CDR2 EKD. Trimming removed 3 bases from V and 0 bases from J, with 25 bases in between. The CDR3 totals 19 residues. This chain's CDR3 is CACDPFYTLGSKYTDKLIF. The CDR3 DNA follows: TGTGCCTGTGACCCTTTCTACACCTTGGGTTCTAAGTACACCGATAAACTCATCTTT.

Concerning this clone itself: The amino acid sequence in TCRdb belongs to a much larger clone and departs from this DNA's translation at residue 3, likely a sequencing read error; the sequence shown is translated from the DNA. The V call is TRDV1, the J call TRDJ1; TRDD3 aligns across 10 bases. The germline gives CDR1 TSWWSYY, CDR2 QGS. This CDR3 is built from 20 residues. The chain's CDR3 is CAFGVILYWGDTGETDKLIF. CDR3 DNA: TGTGCTTTTGGGGTTATACTCTACTGGGGGGATACGGGGGAGACCGATAAACTCATCTTT.

In its sample, this clone was seen a few times. Since a far larger clone is one base different, this is likely a read error. This same CDR3 is encoded by further DNA sequences in the sample. The gene calls are TRDV1 and TRDJ1; no clear D gene. With 1 base removed from V and 0 bases from J, the gap between germline ends came to 21 bases. Per the germline V gene, CDR1 is TSWWSYY and CDR2 is QGS. The CDR3 covers 19 residues. The CDR3 spells CALGEPYIARTLYTDKLIF. Written as DNA, the CDR3 is TGTGCTCTTGGGGAACCTTATATAGCGCGTACCCTGTACACCGATAAACTCATCTTT.

As concerns this clone: TCRdb's entry gives the protein of a much larger clone, which mismatches this DNA's translation at residue 7, likely from a read error; the protein reported here is translated from the DNA. The rearrangement joins TRDV2 to TRDJ1; a possible D gene is TRDD3 (5 bases). Trimming stripped 4 bases from V and 0 bases from J, with 14 bases between. This CDR3 contains 15 residues. Germline loops: CDR1 GEAIGNYY, CDR2 EKD. For the CDR3, the DNA is TGTGCCTGTGAAGCCCTGGAGGATAACACCGATAAACTCATCTTT. This encodes CACEALEDNTDKLIF.

This clone was recorded a few times. The protein in TCRdb stems from a much larger clone and differs at residue 14 from this DNA's translation, likely a read error; here the protein is translated from the DNA. The V gene is TRDV1, the J gene TRDJ1; 9 bases are a match to TRDD3. Looked up from germline, CDR1 is TSWWSYY and CDR2 is QGS. The CDR3 totals 24 residues. J gave up 2 bases and V 0 bases, and 28 bases lay outside the gene matches. The CDR3 DNA sequence: TGTGCTCTTGGGGAACTAGCAAACTCGTACTGGGGGACGGATCTGCCCCACCCGACCGATAAACTCATCTTT. Translation: CALGELANSYWGTDLPHPTDKLIF.

This clone was seen a few times. TCRdb's protein for this DNA is that of a much larger clone and differs from the translation at residue 18, likely a read error; the protein shown is the DNA translation. This chain joins TRDV1 and TRDJ4; either TRDD2 or TRDD3 may fit D (6 bases each). The length of the CDR3 is 20 residues. In germline, CDR1 is TSWWSYY, CDR2 QGS. The CDR3 region is CALGEGWDPPTVLGARPVIF. The DNA of the CDR3 is TGTGCTCTTGGGGAAGGGTGGGATCCTCCTACCGTACTGGGAGCCAGACCCGTGATCTTT.

This clone was detected a few times. A far larger clone is a single base away, which makes a read error likely. Other DNA sequences of this sample code for an identical CDR3. This chain uses TRDV2 with TRDJ1, with TRDD3 matching 10 bases. CDR1 and CDR2 (germline): GEAIGNYY, EKD. This CDR3 has 15 amino acids. Here the CDR3 DNA reads TGTGCCTGTGAAGCCCTGGGGGATAACACCGACAAACTCATCTTT. Translated: CACEALGDNTDKLIF.

About this clone itself: TCRdb's protein for this DNA is that of a much larger clone and differs from the translation at residues 7 and 8, likely a read error; the protein shown is the DNA translation. This rearrangement joins TRDV2 to TRDJ1; TRDD3 matches at 9 bases. J gave up 0 bases and V 1 base, and 26 bases lay outside the gene matches. This CDR3 comprises 23 residues. Germline values: CDR1 GEAIGNYY, CDR2 EKD. The CDR3 bases are TGTGCCTGTGACACACGTGTGGTAATTACTGGGGGAGCCAGGCCCCCAAACACCGATAAACTCATCTTT. Amino acids: CACDTRVVITGGARPPNTDKLIF.

Turning to this clone: A far bigger clonotype differs at one base, so this is likely a read error. At the DNA level, this CDR3 is encoded by other sequences in the same sample as well. The chain combines TRDV1 with TRDJ1; 7 positions match TRDD2. Per germline, CDR1 TSWWSYY and CDR2 QGS. There are 19 residues in the CDR3. The CDR3 DNA sequence: TGTGCTCTTGGGGAACTTTCCTTCCTTTCTCCTTCTCGGCCCGATAAACTTATCTTT. Translating gives CALGELSFLSPSRPDKLIF.

In this sample, this clone turned up a few times. TCRdb's protein, taken from a much larger clone, differs from this DNA's translation at residue 9, likely owing to a read error; the protein displayed comes from the DNA. The V and J genes are TRDV1 and TRDJ1; D perhaps matches TRDD3 (5 bases). The CDR3 has 19 residues. Germline V CDR1 and CDR2: TSWWSYY, QGS. The V and J ends lost 0 bases and 1 base respectively, with 21 bases between them. The CDR3 sequence: CALGELEGEYDWVTDKLIF. CDR3 coding DNA: TGTGCTCTTGGGGAACTAGAAGGGGAATACGATTGGGTCACCGATAAACTCATCTTT.

This clone was found a few times. TCRdb records a much larger clone's protein for this DNA, with a difference at residue 12 that likely arises from a read error; the protein given is the translation of the DNA. The rearrangement uses TRDV1 and TRDJ1, with D possibly matching TRDD3 (6 bases). The CDR3 has 20 amino acids. Trimming took off 4 bases at V and 3 bases at J, with 30 bases between the two ends. Germline assignment: CDR1 TSWWSYY and CDR2 QGS. The CDR3 is CALGGSYFWGINQGADKLIF. The CDR3, as DNA: TGTGCTCTTGGGGGCTCCTATTTCTGGGGAATTAACCAAGGCGCCGATAAACTCATCTTT.

Notes on this clone: The protein that TCRdb holds for this DNA derives from a much larger clone and differs from the translated DNA at residue 11, which likely indicates a read error; the protein shown here is translated from the DNA. V usage is TRDV3 and J usage is TRDJ1; 10 nucleotides match TRDD3. CDR3 size: 15 residues. The V segment lost 0 bases and the J segment 6 bases; nucleotides outside the gene matches: 10. CDR1 and CDR2 (germline): TVYSNPD, GDNSRS (reference sequence). The CDR3 spells CAFSGQGDTGYKLIF. Written as DNA, the CDR3 is TGTGCCTTTAGTGGGCAGGGGGATACGGGGTATAAACTCATCTTT.

This clone was observed a few times. TCRdb attributes to this sequence the protein of a much larger clone, which differs from the DNA translation at residue 15; a read error is likely, and the protein displayed is translated from the DNA. The chain is built from TRDV2 and TRDJ1, with 9 bases identical to TRDD3. The CDR3 runs to 23 residues. The junction had 26 bases not matched to a gene; V was cut back by 1 base and J by 0 bases. From germline, CDR1 is GEAIGNYY and CDR2 EKD. The CDR3 loop is CACDTRGAITGGARHPNTDKLIF. The CDR3 DNA sequence: TGTGCCTGTGACACACGTGGGGCAATTACTGGGGGAGCCAGGCACCCAAACACCGATAAACTCATCTTT.

Turning to this clone: TCRdb pairs this DNA with a much larger clone's protein that differs at residues 10 and 20, likely a read error; the protein shown was translated from the DNA. This chain connects TRDV1 to TRDJ1; TRDD3 agrees at 8 bases. The CDR3 covers 24 residues. J was trimmed by 6 bases and V by 0 bases; bases with no gene match: 33. The germline CDR1 and CDR2 sequences are TSWWSYY and QGS. DNA for the CDR3: TGTGCTCTTGGGGAACTAGCAAACTCGTGCTGGGGGACGGGTCTGCCCCACCCGACCAATAAACTCATCTTT. Translating it yields CALGELANSCWGTGLPHPTNKLIF.